Presented here are 30 T cell receptor beta chains from one specimen sequenced in a study of blood T cell repertoires in COVID-19. Assay used: immunoSEQ multiplex PCR; TCRdb lists only in-frame clones, some missing. The sample includes about 130,000 clones, around four fifths of them seen just once. The specimen was peripheral blood. Receptors were obtained from an elderly man with acute or convalescent COVID-19.

The sample holds one count of this clone. V is TRBV7-9 and J is TRBJ2-3, with a weak D call TRBD1 (6 bases). CDR1 and CDR2 (germline): SEHNR, FQNEAQ (reference sequence). Deletions cut 1 base from V and 1 base from J, with 12 bases between. CDR3 length: 16 residues. CDR3 amino acids: CASSLGGGQGTDTQYF. CDR3 coding DNA: TGTGCCAGCAGCTTAGGAGGGGGACAAGGCACAGATACGCAGTATTTT.

This chain uses TRBV30 with TRBJ2-1; 7 positions agree with TRBD2. In germline, CDR1 is GTSNPN, CDR2 SVGIG (reference sequence). The V and J ends lost 0 bases and 7 bases, in that order; junction bases with no gene match: 9. CDR3 length equals 15 residues. CDR3 sequence: CAWSVGLAGSNEQFF. CDR3 nucleotides: TGTGCCTGGAGTGTTGGATTAGCGGGTTCGAATGAGCAGTTCTTC.

The V and J genes are TRBV9 and TRBJ2-3; perhaps TRBD2 as D (5 bases). The CDR3 has 15 residues. Between the trimmed V and J ends, which lost 0 bases and 7 bases, there was a span of 15 bases. Germline loops: CDR1 SGDLS, CDR2 YYNGEE. The CDR3 sequence: CASSVESETTHTQYF. In nucleotides, the CDR3 is TGTGCCAGCAGCGTAGAGTCCGAGACTACTCATACGCAGTATTTT.

The genes are TRBV11-2 and TRBJ2-3, with D hard to call. With 1 base removed from V and 6 bases from J, the gap between germline ends came to 17 bases. This CDR3 has 16 amino acids. Germline V gene lookup returns CDR1 SGHAT and CDR2 FQNNGV. The CDR3 protein is CASSLVITARRDTQYF. CDR3 bases: TGTGCCAGCAGCTTAGTCATCACAGCCCGAAGGGATACGCAGTATTTT.

This clone was observed once. This sequence joins TRBV6-4 and TRBJ2-5, with TRBD1 matching 8 bases. Unmatched junction bases numbered 7, after V lost 6 bases and J lost 4 bases. This CDR3 has 14 residues. CDR1 is MRHNA, CDR2 SNTAGT, per germline. CDR3 amino acids: CASRRKQGVETQYF. Written as DNA, the CDR3 is TGTGCCAGCAGGCGAAAACAGGGGGTAGAGACCCAGTACTTC.

The chain carries TRBV20-1 and TRBJ1-1; possible D gene TRBD1, 6 bases. The CDR3 is 13 residues long. Germline V lookup: CDR1 DFQATT, CDR2 SNEGSKA (reference sequence). V gave up 3 bases and J gave up 4 bases, with 12 bases separating them. The CDR3 sequence: CSASGEGGTEAFF. The CDR3 coding sequence is TGCAGTGCTAGTGGGGAGGGGGGCACTGAAGCTTTCTTT.

This clone was counted a single time. DNA for the CDR3: TGTGCCAGCAGCTTGGAGGCGGGGAGGGAGGCTTTCTTT. Its translation: CASSLEAGREAFF. V usage is TRBV5-4 and J usage is TRBJ1-1; no clear D. V was trimmed by 0 bases and J by 11 bases, leaving 14 bases between them. The germline V gene encodes CDR1 SGHNT and CDR2 YYREEE (reference sequence). CDR3 size: 13 residues.

The V call is TRBV6-6, the J call TRBJ1-1, with D tentatively TRBD1 (6 bases). Germline loops: CDR1 MNHNY, CDR2 SVGAGI (reference sequence). V lost 6 bases, J lost 5 bases, and 13 bases lay in between. CDR3 length: 13 residues. The CDR3 DNA is TGTGCCAGCAGACGGACAGTGGGAACTGAAGCTTTCTTT. This gives the protein CASRRTVGTEAFF.

The chain employs TRBV6-5 and TRBJ2-3; 8 bases fit TRBD1. The CDR3 has 15 residues. CDR1 and CDR2 from the germline V gene are MNHEY and SVGAGI. Losses at the gene ends were 5 bases for V and 2 bases for J; bases not matched to a gene: 6. The CDR3 region has the DNA TGTGCCAGCAGTCGTCAGGGGGCCTTCACAGATACGCAGTATTTT. It translates to CASSRQGAFTDTQYF.

The sample holds one count of this clone. The chain is built from TRBV6-6 and TRBJ1-2; D may be TRBD1 (6 bases). Germline loops: CDR1 MNHNY, CDR2 SVGAGI (reference sequence). The CDR3 loop spans 14 amino acids. The V gene lost 1 base and the J gene lost 2 bases, with 8 bases spanning the gap. CDR3 DNA: TGTGCCAGCAGTTACTTGAGGGGGAACTATGGCTACACCTTC. It yields the protein CASSYLRGNYGYTF.

V is TRBV2 and J is TRBJ2-7, with TRBD1 matching over 11 bases. Germline CDR1 is SNHLY and CDR2 is FYNNEI. V lost 4 bases to trimming and J lost 9 bases; unmatched junction nucleotides: 8. This CDR3 has 14 residues. The CDR3 DNA sequence: TGTGCCAGCAGTGTGGACAGGGGGCGGGAGCGGCAGTACTTC. Translated: CASSVDRGRERQYF.

The V gene is TRBV6-2 or TRBV6-3, the J gene TRBJ1-2, with 7 bases fitting TRBD1. V lost 0 bases and J lost 7; bases outside the gene matches: 2. CDR1 is MNHEY and CDR2 is SVGEGT in the germline V gene. The CDR3 consists of 13 residues. CDR3 amino acids: CASSYSGGGGYTF. The CDR3 DNA reads TGTGCCAGCAGTTACTCAGGGGGCGGTGGCTACACCTTC.

The J gene is TRBJ1-3, the V gene TRBV3-1 (or the pseudogene TRBV3-2); TRBD1 matches at 8 bases. Germline lookup yields CDR1 LGHDT and CDR2 YNNKEL (reference sequence). V lost 4 bases to trimming and J lost 0 bases; unmatched junction nucleotides: 2. CDR3 length: 15 residues. The CDR3 region is CASSLDRGSGNTIYF. For the CDR3, the DNA is TGTGCCAGCAGCCTAGACAGGGGCTCTGGAAACACCATATATTTT.

The genes are TRBV5-1 and TRBJ1-2, with D possibly TRBD1 on 5 matching bases. V dropped 0 bases and J dropped 5 bases, with 14 bases sitting between them. The germline gives CDR1 SGHRS, CDR2 YFSETQ. CDR3 length equals 15 residues. This CDR3 is CASSLDGSGSYGYTF. The CDR3 DNA is TGCGCCAGCAGCTTGGATGGGTCAGGGTCATATGGCTACACCTTC. The full variable domain, with the rest looked up from reference TRBV5-1 and TRBJ1-2, is KAGVTQTPRYLIKTRGQQVTLSCSPISGHRSVSWYQQTPGQGLQFLFEYFSETQRNKGNFPGRFSGRQFSNSRSEMNVSTLELGDSALYLCASSLDGSGSYGYTFGSGTRLTVV.

V and J are TRBV7-2 and TRBJ1-6; possibly TRBD1 for D (5 bases). Trimming shortened V by 5 bases and J by 9 bases, and 17 bases separated the two germline ends. CDR3 length equals 15 residues. Per germline, CDR1 SGHTA and CDR2 FQGNSA. CDR3 in DNA: TGTGCCAGCAGCCTAAGTGGGGGGGAGGTTTCACCCCTCCACTTT. Translated: CASSLSGGEVSPLHF.

The chain combines TRBV6-6 with TRBJ2-2; D might be TRBD2 (7 bases). From germline, CDR1 is MNHNY and CDR2 SVGAGI (reference sequence). The length of the CDR3 is 13 residues. The ends were cut back, 8 bases at V and 5 bases at J, with 12 bases in the middle. CDR3 coding DNA: TGTGCCAGCGGAAGGGGGGGAACCGGGGAGCTGTTTTTT. Translating gives CASGRGGTGELFF.

The rearrangement links TRBV2 to TRBJ2-6; 10 positions match TRBD1. The V segment lost 5 bases and the J segment 0 bases; nucleotides outside the gene matches: 1. CDR1 is SNHLY and CDR2 is FYNNEI in the germline V gene. This CDR3 spans 16 amino acids. CDR3 loop: CASSWTGGSGANVLTF. The CDR3 DNA reads as TGTGCCAGCAGTTGGACAGGGGGCTCTGGGGCCAACGTCCTGACTTTC.

The chain carries TRBV20-1 and TRBJ1-2, with D perhaps TRBD1 (6 bases). V was trimmed by 3 bases and J by 3 bases, leaving 14 bases between them. The CDR3 is made up of 14 amino acids. Germline CDR1 reads DFQATT; CDR2 reads SNEGSKA (reference sequence). The DNA of the CDR3 is TGCAGTGCTAGTGATCCGAGACAGGACTATGGCTACACCTTC. It specifies CSASDPRQDYGYTF.

V and J are TRBV19 and TRBJ1-5; TRBD1 might be the D (5 bases). CDR3 length: 14 amino acids. The ends were cut back, 7 bases at V and 0 bases at J, with 10 bases in the middle. Germline values: CDR1 LNHDA, CDR2 SQIVND (reference sequence). The CDR3 nucleotides are TGTGCCAGTACCAGGGAAACTAGCAATCAGCCCCAGCATTTT. It is translated as CASTRETSNQPQHF.

The J gene is TRBJ2-5, the V gene TRBV6-1; weak D call: TRBD1 (6 bases). Trimming removed 3 bases at V and 0 bases at J, with 14 bases between. The CDR3 sequence is 16 residues long. Germline V gene sequence: CDR1 MNHNS, CDR2 SASEGT. The CDR3 sequence is CASSETEDSYQETQYF. CDR3 in DNA: TGTGCCAGCAGTGAGACCGAGGACAGCTACCAAGAGACCCAGTACTTC.

In this sample, this clone turned up a few times. The chain carries TRBV7-2 and TRBJ2-4; tentatively, D is TRBD1 (5 bases). This CDR3 is 13 amino acids long. CDR1 is SGHTA and CDR2 is FQGNSA in the germline V gene. Trimming pared 3 bases from V and 5 bases from J, leaving 8 bases between. Here the CDR3 reads CASSFDRQNIQYF. In nucleotides, the CDR3 is TGTGCCAGCAGCTTCGACAGACAAAACATTCAGTACTTC.

The chain uses TRBV5-4 and TRBJ2-5, with no clear D. This CDR3 is built from 14 residues. The germline CDR1 and CDR2 sequences are SGHNT and YYREEE (reference sequence). The V and J ends lost 1 base and 4 bases respectively, with 11 bases between them. The CDR3 DNA follows: TGTGCCAGCAGCTTGCGTGGCAGGCGAGAGACCCAGTACTTC. It translates to CASSLRGRRETQYF.

This chain connects TRBV30 to TRBJ2-7; D not certain. Germline-derived CDR1 and CDR2 are GTSNPN and SVGIG (reference sequence). The CDR3 has 13 amino acids. Trimming took 1 base from V and 4 from J, leaving 11 bases between them. The CDR3 coding sequence is TGTGCCTGGAGTGCCTCATCCAGATACGAGCAGTACTTC. It translates to CAWSASSRYEQYF.

V gene TRBV5-1 combines with J gene TRBJ2-5; the D gene is possibly TRBD2 (5 bases). This CDR3 has 15 residues. Germline CDR1 and CDR2: SGHRS and YFSETQ. V lost 0 bases and J lost 2, with 11 bases in between. CDR3 nucleotide sequence: TGCGCCAGCAGCTTGGAGGCGCGGGCGCAAGAGACCCAGTACTTC. It codes for CASSLEARAQETQYF.

This chain joins TRBV5-1 and TRBJ2-3; D perhaps matches TRBD1 (5 bases). Germline CDR1 SGHRS, CDR2 YFSETQ. This CDR3 comprises 15 residues. Trimming removed 0 bases at V and 0 bases at J, with 8 bases between. The CDR3, as DNA: TGCGCCAGCAGCTTGGCCTCAGGGAGCACAGATACGCAGTATTTT. Protein product: CASSLASGSTDTQYF.

The genes are TRBV7-2 and TRBJ1-5; D remains unclear. CDR3 length equals 15 residues. The V and J ends lost 7 bases and 0 bases respectively, with 13 bases between them. CDR1 and CDR2 (germline): SGHTA, FQGNSA. CDR3 nucleotide sequence: TGTGCCAGCAACCGGGGAATTTATAGCAATCAGCCCCAGCATTTT. Protein product: CASNRGIYSNQPQHF.

The chain employs TRBV10-3 and TRBJ2-7, with a tentative D call TRBD1 (6 bases). CDR3 size: 15 residues. The germline CDR1 and CDR2 sequences are ENHRY and SYGVKD. With 6 bases removed from V and 2 bases from J, the gap between germline ends came to 17 bases. In DNA, the CDR3 is TGTGCCATCAGCTCGGAAACAGGGAATACCTACGAGCAGTACTTC. This sequence encodes CAISSETGNTYEQYF.

This chain links TRBV11-1 with TRBJ2-1; TRBD1 matches at 8 bases. J gave up 5 bases and V 1 base, and 7 bases lay outside the gene matches. The CDR3 runs 16 residues. Germline-derived CDR1 and CDR2 are SGHAT and FQDESV (reference sequence). The CDR3 bases are TGTGCCAGCAGCTTAGTAGGCAAGACAGGGGACAATGAGCAGTTCTTC. Translated: CASSLVGKTGDNEQFF.

V gene TRBV9 combines with J gene TRBJ2-7, with TRBD1 matching 10 bases. Trimming removed 0 bases from V and 4 bases from J; junction bases left unmatched: 4. The germline CDR1 and CDR2 sequences are SGDLS and YYNGEE. The CDR3 has 15 amino acids. The CDR3 nucleotides are TGTGCCAGCAGCGTAGGACAGGGGGCAGTATACGAGCAGTACTTC. It is translated as CASSVGQGAVYEQYF.

The V gene is TRBV27, the J gene TRBJ1-6; 9 nucleotides line up with TRBD1. CDR1 MNHEY and CDR2 SMNVEV come from the germline V gene (reference sequence). The CDR3 length is 14 residues. The junction had 7 bases not matched to a gene; V was cut back by 4 bases and J by 12 bases. In DNA form, the CDR3 reads TGTGCCAGCAGTTCCGGTCGGGACAGGGAACCCCTCCACTTT. This translates into CASSSGRDREPLHF.